This T cell receptor (beta chain) appears in the sequencing data of a study of cytomegalovirus exposure and HLA in healthy donors. The PCR was carried out with 60 Vbeta primers and 13 Jbeta primers. This table comes from immunoSEQ multiplex PCR, and its TCRdb copy is limited to in-frame clones, with some not included. The table records roughly 120,000 clones, around 78% of them present only once. The TCR originated in a man aged 35-49 years in good health and CMV-seronegative. The sequenced sample consisted of PBMCs.

The CDR3 nucleotides read TGTGCCAGCAGTGGGGGCCTCTATGGCTACACCTTC. Translated, it gives CASSGGLYGYTF. The rearrangement uses TRBV2 and TRBJ1-2; D might be TRBD1 (5 bases). Between the trimmed V and J ends, which lost 4 bases and 4 bases, there was a span of 7 bases. Looked up from germline, CDR1 is SNHLY and CDR2 is FYNNEI. CDR3 length: 12 residues. The full variable domain, with the rest looked up from reference TRBV2 and TRBJ1-2, is EPEVTQTPSHQVTQMGQEVILRCVPISNHLYFYWYRQILGQKVEFLVSFYNNEISEKSEIFDDQFSVERPDGSNFTLKIRSTKLEDSAMYFCASSGGLYGYTFGSGTRLTVV.